Sequencing of this T cell receptor beta chain was carried out in a study of blood T cell repertoires in COVID-19. From germline, CDR1 is SGDLS and CDR2 YYNGEE. With V trimmed by 3 bases and J by 9 bases, 9 bases remained unmatched. The CDR3 spans 14 residues. Authors' methods: Amplification with reference gene primers provided the estimates of nucleated cell counts. Sequencing was performed with immunoSEQ multiplex PCR; in TCRdb, only in-frame clones are kept and a portion is missing. That table gives V, J and clone size, and the DNA gave D and trimming. The sample has approximately 250,000 clones; over 75% are singletons.

Material for sequencing was peripheral blood. V is TRBV9 and J is TRBJ2-1; 7 bases fit TRBD2. This sequence was found in a human donor in a cohort sampled during active COVID-19. The CDR3 sequence: CASSASGKRTEQFF. DNA for the CDR3: TGTGCCAGCAGCGCCAGCGGGAAGCGGACTGAGCAGTTCTTC.